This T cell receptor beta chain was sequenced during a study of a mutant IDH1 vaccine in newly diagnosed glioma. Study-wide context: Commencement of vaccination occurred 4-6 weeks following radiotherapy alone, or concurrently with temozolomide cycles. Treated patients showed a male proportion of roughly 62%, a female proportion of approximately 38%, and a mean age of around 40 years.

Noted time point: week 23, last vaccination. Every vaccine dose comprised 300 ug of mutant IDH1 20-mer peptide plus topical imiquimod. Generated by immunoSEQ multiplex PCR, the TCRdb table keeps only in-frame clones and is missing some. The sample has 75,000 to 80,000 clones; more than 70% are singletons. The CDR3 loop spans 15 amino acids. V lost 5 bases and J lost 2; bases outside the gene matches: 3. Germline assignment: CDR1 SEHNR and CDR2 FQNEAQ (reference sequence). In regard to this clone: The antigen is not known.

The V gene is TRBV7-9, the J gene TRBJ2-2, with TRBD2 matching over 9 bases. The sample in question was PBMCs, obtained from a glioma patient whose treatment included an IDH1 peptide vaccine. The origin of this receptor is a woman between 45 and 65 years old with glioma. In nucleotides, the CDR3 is TGTGCCAGCAGCAATAGCGGGAGTAACACCGGGGAGCTGTTTTTT. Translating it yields CASSNSGSNTGELFF.